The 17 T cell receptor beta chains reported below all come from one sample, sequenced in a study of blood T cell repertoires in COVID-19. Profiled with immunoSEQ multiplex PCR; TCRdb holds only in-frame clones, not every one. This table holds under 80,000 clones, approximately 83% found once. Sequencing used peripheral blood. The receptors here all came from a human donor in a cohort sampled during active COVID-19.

CDR3 sequence reads: CASRGTSGSFETQYF. The CDR3 DNA sequence: TGTGCCAGCAGGGGGACTAGCGGGAGTTTCGAGACCCAGTACTTC. The J gene is TRBJ2-5, the V gene TRBV2; 14 bases fit TRBD2. V shed 6 bases, J shed 5 bases, and the junction held 5 bases outside the gene matches. The germline V gene encodes CDR1 SNHLY and CDR2 FYNNEI. This CDR3 has 15 amino acids.

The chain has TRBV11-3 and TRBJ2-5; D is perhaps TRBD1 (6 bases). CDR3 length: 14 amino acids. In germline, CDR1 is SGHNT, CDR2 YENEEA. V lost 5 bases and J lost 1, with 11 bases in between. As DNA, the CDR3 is TGTGCCAGCAGCCGGGCAGGGGCCCAAGAGACCCAGTACTTC. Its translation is CASSRAGAQETQYF.

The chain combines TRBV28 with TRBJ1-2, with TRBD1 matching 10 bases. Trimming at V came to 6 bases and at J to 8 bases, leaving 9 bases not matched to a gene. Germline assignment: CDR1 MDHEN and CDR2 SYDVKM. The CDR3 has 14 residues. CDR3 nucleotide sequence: TGTGCCAGCAGGGGAGGGACAGGGGATCGAGGCTACACCTTC. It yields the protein CASRGGTGDRGYTF.

Here the CDR3 DNA reads TGTGCCAGCAGCTTTTCGGGTACGGGGGCCAACGTCCTGACTTTC. Translated, it gives CASSFSGTGANVLTF. The chain couples TRBV7-3 to TRBJ2-6; D remains ambiguous. Germline CDR1 SGHTA, CDR2 FQGTGA. Trimming removed 3 bases from V and 4 bases from J, with 10 bases in between. The CDR3 runs 15 residues.

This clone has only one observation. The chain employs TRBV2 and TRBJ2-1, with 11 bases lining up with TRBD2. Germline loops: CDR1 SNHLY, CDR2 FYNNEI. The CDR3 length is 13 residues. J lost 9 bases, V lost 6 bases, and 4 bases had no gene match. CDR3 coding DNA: TGTGCCAGCAGATCGACTAGCGGGACTGAGCAGTTCTTC. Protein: CASRSTSGTEQFF. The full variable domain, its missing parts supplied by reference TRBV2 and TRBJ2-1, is EPEVTQTPSHQVTQMGQEVILRCVPISNHLYFYWYRQILGQKVEFLVSFYNNEISEKSEIFDDQFSVERPDGSNFTLKIRSTKLEDSAMYFCASRSTSGTEQFFGPGTRLTVL.

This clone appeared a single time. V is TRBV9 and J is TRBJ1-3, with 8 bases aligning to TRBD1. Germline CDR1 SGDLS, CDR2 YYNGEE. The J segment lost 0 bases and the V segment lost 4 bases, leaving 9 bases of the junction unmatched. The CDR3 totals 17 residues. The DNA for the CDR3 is TGTGCCAGCAGCCTCCGGGACAGGACTTTCTCTGGAAACACCATATATTTT. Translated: CASSLRDRTFSGNTIYF.

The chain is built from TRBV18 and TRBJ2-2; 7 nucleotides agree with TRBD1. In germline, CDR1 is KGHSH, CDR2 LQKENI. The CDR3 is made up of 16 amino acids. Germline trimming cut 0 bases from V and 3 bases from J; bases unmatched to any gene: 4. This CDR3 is CASSPPGRGYTGELFF. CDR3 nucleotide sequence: TGTGCCAGCTCACCACCGGGCAGGGGGTACACCGGGGAGCTGTTTTTT.

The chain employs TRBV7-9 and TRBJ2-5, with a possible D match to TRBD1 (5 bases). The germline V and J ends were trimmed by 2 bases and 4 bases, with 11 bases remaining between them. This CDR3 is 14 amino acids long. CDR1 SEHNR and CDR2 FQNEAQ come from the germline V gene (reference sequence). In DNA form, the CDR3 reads TGTGCCAGCAGCTTATCTATGGGGCGAGAGACCCAGTACTTC. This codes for CASSLSMGRETQYF.

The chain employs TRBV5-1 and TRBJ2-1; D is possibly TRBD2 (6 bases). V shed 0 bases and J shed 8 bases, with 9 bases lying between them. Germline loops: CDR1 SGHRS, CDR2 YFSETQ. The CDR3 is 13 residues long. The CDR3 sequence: CASSLARDYEQFF. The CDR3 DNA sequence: TGCGCCAGCAGCTTGGCCAGGGACTATGAGCAGTTCTTC.

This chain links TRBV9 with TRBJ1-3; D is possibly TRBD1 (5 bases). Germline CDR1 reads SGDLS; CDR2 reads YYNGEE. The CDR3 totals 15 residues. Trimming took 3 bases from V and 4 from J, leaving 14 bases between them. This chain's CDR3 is CASSGRGGWGNTIYF. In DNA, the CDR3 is TGTGCCAGCAGCGGGCGCGGGGGTTGGGGAAACACCATATATTTT.

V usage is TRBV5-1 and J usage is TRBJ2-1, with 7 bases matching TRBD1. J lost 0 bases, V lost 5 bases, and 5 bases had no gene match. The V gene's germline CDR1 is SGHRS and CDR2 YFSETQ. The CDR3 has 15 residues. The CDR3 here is CASRTGALSYNEQFF. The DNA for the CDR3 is TGCGCCAGCAGAACAGGGGCTCTCTCCTACAATGAGCAGTTCTTC.

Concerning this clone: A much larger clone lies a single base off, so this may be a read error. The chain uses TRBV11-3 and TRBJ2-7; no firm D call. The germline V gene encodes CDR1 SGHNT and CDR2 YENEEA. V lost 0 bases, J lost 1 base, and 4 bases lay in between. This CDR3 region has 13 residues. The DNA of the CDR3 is TGTGCCAGCAGCTTAGAGAGGTCCTACGAGCAGTACTTC. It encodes CASSLERSYEQYF.

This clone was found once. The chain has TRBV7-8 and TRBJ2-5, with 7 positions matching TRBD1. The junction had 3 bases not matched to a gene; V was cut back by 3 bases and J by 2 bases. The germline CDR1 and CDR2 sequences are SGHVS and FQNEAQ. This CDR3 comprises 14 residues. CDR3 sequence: CASSLGQPQETQYF. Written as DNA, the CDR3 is TGTGCCAGCAGCTTGGGACAGCCGCAAGAGACCCAGTACTTC. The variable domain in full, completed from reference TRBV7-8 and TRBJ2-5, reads GAGVSQSPRYKVAKRGQDVALRCDPISGHVSLFWYQQALGQGPEFLTYFQNEAQLDKSGLPSDRFFAERPEGSVSTLKIQRTQQEDSAVYLCASSLGQPQETQYFGPGTRLLVL.

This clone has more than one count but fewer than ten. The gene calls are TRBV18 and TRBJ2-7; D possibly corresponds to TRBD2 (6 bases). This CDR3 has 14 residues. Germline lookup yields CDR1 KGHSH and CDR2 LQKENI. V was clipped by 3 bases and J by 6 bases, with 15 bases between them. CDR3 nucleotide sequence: TGTGCCAGCTCACCCCCGGACACGACTAGCGAGCAGTACTTC. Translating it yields CASSPPDTTSEQYF.

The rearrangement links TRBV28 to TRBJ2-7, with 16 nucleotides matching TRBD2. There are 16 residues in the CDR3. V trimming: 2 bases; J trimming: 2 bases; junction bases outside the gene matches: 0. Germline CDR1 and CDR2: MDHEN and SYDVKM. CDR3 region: CASSLGTSGRAYEQYF. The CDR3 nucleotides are TGTGCCAGCAGTTTAGGGACTAGCGGGAGGGCCTACGAGCAGTACTTC.

CDR3 in amino acids: CASRVWGAGVNTEAFF. As DNA, the CDR3 is TGTGCCAGCAGAGTTTGGGGCGCGGGGGTGAACACTGAAGCTTTCTTT. This chain uses TRBV28 with TRBJ1-1; maybe TRBD1 (5 bases). This CDR3 is 16 amino acids long. CDR1 is MDHEN, CDR2 SYDVKM, per germline. V shed 6 bases and J shed 0 bases, with 17 bases lying between them.

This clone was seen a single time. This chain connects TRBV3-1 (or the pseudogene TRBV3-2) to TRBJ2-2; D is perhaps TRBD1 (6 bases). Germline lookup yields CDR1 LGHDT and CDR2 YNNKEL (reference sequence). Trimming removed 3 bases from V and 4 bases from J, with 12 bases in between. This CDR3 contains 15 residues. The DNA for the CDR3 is TGTGCCAGCAGCCATTCGGACAGAGGCACCGGGGAGCTGTTTTTT. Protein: CASSHSDRGTGELFF.